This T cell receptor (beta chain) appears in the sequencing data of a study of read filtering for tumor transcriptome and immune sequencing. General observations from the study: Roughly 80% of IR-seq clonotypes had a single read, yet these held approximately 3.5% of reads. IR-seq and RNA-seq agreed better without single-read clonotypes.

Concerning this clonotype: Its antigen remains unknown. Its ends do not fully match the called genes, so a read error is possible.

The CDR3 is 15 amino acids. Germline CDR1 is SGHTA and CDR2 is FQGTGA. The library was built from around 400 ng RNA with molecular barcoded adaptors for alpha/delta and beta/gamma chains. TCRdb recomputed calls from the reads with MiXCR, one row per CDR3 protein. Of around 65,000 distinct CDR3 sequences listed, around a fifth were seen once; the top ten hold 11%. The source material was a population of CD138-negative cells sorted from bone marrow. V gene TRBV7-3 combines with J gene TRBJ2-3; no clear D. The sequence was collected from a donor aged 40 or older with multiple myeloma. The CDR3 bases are TGTGCCAGCAGCTTAAGCCCCCCCAGCACGGATACGCAGTATTTT. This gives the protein CASSLSPPSTDTQYF.